This T cell receptor (beta chain) was obtained from a study of blood T cell repertoires in COVID-19. V was pared by 5 bases and J by 3 bases, with 6 bases of the junction left unmatched. CDR1 is LNHDA and CDR2 is SQIVND in the germline V gene (reference sequence). The CDR3 extends over 15 amino acids. In the authors' methods: Researchers report that nucleated cell counts were estimated from reference gene primer amplification. Profiled with immunoSEQ multiplex PCR; TCRdb holds only in-frame clones, not every one. V and J calls plus clone size are reproduced from that table; the DNA served to infer D and trimming. The sample yields roughly 68,000 clones, 87% seen once. Patients of the Seattle cohort, enrolled during active infection, were followed longitudinally.

Material for sequencing was peripheral blood. The TCR originated in a woman aged 45-60 years with COVID-19, enrolled during active disease. The J gene is TRBJ2-1, the V gene TRBV19, with 8 bases lining up with TRBD2. The CDR3 DNA is TGTGCCAGTAGTCAGCGGGAGCCGAGCTACAATGAGCAGTTCTTC. Amino acids: CASSQREPSYNEQFF.